Ten or more counts support the clone carrying this T cell receptor beta chain. Its antigen remains unidentified. The junction departs from the called germline gene at one end, perhaps through a read error. These data are taken from a study of Graves' ophthalmopathy and Graves' hyperthyroidism. The CDR3 runs 14 residues. Donors with ophthalmopathy: moderate-to-severe activity, CAS ≥3, NOSPECS ≥4, duration under 3 months. Excluded: other autoimmune disease, uncontrolled infection, pregnancy or lactation. Diagnosis used clinical symptoms, serum thyroxine, TRAb, thyroid ultrasound and orbital computed tomography. Findings of the study overall: Ophthalmopathy was separated from stable hyperthyroidism by a 13-signature model with around 89% sensitivity and 81.08% specificity.

Amplifying from RNA transcripts, the study obtained TCR beta CDR3 regions. The authors performed first-round RT-PCR with HTBI primers and then a second-round multiplex PCR. TCRdb passed the multiplex PCR reads through MiXCR, listing each CDR3 protein once. The table shows about 500,000 distinct CDR3 sequences, with around 14% occurring only once. The gene calls are TRBV12-3 or TRBV12-4 and TRBJ2-7; 9 nucleotides line up with TRBD1. Sequencing was performed on blood. The clonotype was recovered from a woman aged 25 to 39 with Graves' ophthalmopathy. The CDR3 bases are TGTGCCAGCAGTTTAGGGGGACAGGGAGCCGAGCAGTGCTTC. It yields the protein CASSLGGQGAEQCF.